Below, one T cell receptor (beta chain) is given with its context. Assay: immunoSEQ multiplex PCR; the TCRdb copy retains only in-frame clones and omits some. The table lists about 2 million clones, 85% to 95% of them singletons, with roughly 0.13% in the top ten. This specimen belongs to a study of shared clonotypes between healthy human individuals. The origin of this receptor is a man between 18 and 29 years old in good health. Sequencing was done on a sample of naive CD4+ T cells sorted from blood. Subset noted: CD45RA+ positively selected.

The CDR3 bases are TGTGCCAGCAGTTACAGGGACAGGGGCCCCTACGAGCAGTACTTC. Protein product: CASSYRDRGPYEQYF. The gene calls are TRBV6-6 and TRBJ2-7; TRBD1 aligns across 10 bases. This CDR3 comprises 15 residues. CDR1 and CDR2 (germline): MNHNY, SVGAGI (reference sequence). V shed 2 bases, J shed 2 bases, and the junction held 3 bases outside the gene matches.